This TCR beta chain was sequenced in a study of CD8 T cells in ankylosing spondylitis. The germline gives CDR1 ENHRY, CDR2 SYGVKD. CDR3 length: 13 amino acids. V was clipped by 4 bases and J by 11 bases; unmatched bases: 7. Study observations and caveats: Earlier authors reported some of these motif variants in reactive arthritis synovial fluid and blood.

Concerning this clonotype: Its cognate antigen is unknown.

Libraries for TCR beta were made by quantitative 5'-RACE with molecular barcodes. TCRdb itself ran the 5' RACE reads through MiXCR, one entry per CDR3 protein. The top ten clones hold roughly 14% of a sample with hundreds of thousands of distinct CDR3 sequences, 20% to 25% of them seen once. The source material was blood, either unsorted or a sorted T cell fraction (not recorded which). J is TRBJ2-2 and V is TRBV10-3; 7 bases line up with TRBD2. The receptor's source is a male donor with ankylosing spondylitis or in good health (not recorded which). The CDR3 loop reads CAISATGGTELFF. In nucleotides, the CDR3 is TGTGCCATCAGTGCAACGGGGGGAACCGAGCTGTTTTTT.